Below, one T cell receptor (beta chain) is given with its context. The antigen is not known. Assay: immunoSEQ multiplex PCR; the TCRdb copy retains only in-frame clones and omits some. The table records under 6,000 clones, nearly 80% of them present only once. The time point is: proximal margin of the surgical specimen (macroscopically non-inflamed). The sample is drawn from a study of T cell repertoires in ileal Crohn's disease. Background on the study: Five hundred nanograms of biopsy DNA per sample underwent TCRB immunosequencing. Study outcomes and limitations: Compared with non-smokers, active smokers at surgery showed more clonal expansions. All patients with clonality above 26.8% had endoscopic recurrence.

This CDR3 region has 15 residues. Trimming pared 3 bases from V and 3 bases from J, leaving 15 bases between. The germline CDR1 and CDR2 sequences are MDHEN and SYDVKM. This TCR derives from an adult with Crohn's disease. Specimen: ileal tissue. The chain has TRBV28 and TRBJ2-7, with D possibly TRBD1 on 6 matching bases. For the CDR3, the DNA is TGTGCCAGCAGTTTTAGCCCAGGGGATATCTACGAGCAGTACTTC. Residues: CASSFSPGDIYEQYF.